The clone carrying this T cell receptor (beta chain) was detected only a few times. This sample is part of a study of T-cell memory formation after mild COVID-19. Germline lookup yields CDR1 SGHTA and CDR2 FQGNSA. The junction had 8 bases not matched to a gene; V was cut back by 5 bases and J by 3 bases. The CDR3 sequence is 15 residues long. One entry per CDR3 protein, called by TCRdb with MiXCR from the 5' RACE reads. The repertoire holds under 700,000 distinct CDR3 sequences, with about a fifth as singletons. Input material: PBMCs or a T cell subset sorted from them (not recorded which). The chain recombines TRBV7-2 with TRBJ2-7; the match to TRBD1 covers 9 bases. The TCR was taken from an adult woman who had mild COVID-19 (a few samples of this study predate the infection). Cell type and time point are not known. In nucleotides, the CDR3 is TGTGCCAGCAGCGTCGACAGGGGGAAAATCTACGAGCAGTACTTC. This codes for CASSVDRGKIYEQYF.